This section outlines one TCR beta chain sequence together with its context. The target antigen is unknown. This sample is drawn from a study of Tregs in tolerant kidney transplant recipients. Study information: Sorting of CD4+CD25+CD127- cells followed roughly 3-day belatacept mixed lymphocyte reactions, sometimes with approximately 5-day graft donor restimulation.

Repertoires were generated with immunoSEQ multiplex PCR, while TCRdb's copy carries only in-frame clones and drops some. The sample lists tens of thousands of clones, nearly 97% seen once, with around 0.35% in the top ten. Study-level results: Validation in larger populations is needed because few patients were studied. The most relevant donor-specific Treg TCRbeta repertoire apparently came from expansion with activated donor B cells.

CDR1 is SGHRS and CDR2 is YFSETQ in the germline V gene. Trimming at V came to 0 bases and at J to 2 bases, leaving 5 bases not matched to a gene. This CDR3 spans 15 amino acids. Sequencing was done on a sample of Tregs from blood cultured with allogeneic cells. V is TRBV5-1 and J is TRBJ2-7; the match to TRBD1 covers 7 bases. The sequence was collected from a human donor in good health. DNA of the CDR3: TGCGCCAGCAGCTTGGGAGGGACAGACCCCTACGAGCAGTACTTC. Its translation: CASSLGGTDPYEQYF.